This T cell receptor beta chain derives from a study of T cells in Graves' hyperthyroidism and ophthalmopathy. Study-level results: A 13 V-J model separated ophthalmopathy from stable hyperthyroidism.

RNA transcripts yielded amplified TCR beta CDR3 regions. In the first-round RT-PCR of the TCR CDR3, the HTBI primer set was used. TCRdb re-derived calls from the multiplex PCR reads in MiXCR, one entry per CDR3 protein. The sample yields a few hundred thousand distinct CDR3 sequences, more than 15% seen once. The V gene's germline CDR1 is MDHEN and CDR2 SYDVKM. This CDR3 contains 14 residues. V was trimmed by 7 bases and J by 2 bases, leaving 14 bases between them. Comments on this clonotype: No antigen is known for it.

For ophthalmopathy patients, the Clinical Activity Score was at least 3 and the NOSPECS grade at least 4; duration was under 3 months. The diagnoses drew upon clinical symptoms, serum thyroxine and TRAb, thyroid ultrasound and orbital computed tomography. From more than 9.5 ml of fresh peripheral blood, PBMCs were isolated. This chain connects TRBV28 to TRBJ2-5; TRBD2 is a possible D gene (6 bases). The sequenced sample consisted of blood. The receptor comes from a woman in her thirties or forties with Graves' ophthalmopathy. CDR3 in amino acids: CASINGGNQETQYF. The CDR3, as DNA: TGTGCCAGCATCAATGGCGGGAATCAAGAGACCCAGTACTTC.